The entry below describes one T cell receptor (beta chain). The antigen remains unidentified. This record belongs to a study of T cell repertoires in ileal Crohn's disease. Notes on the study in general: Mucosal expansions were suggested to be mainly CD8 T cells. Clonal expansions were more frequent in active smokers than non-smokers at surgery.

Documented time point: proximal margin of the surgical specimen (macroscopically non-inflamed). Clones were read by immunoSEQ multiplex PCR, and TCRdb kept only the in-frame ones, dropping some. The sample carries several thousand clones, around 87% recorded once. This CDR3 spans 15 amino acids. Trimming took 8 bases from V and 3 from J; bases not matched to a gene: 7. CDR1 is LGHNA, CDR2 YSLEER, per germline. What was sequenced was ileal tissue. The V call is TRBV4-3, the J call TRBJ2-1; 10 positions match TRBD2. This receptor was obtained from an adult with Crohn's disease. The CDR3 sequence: CASDRLAGIYNEQFF. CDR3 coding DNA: TGCGCCAGCGACCGACTAGCGGGCATCTACAATGAGCAGTTCTTC.